This T cell receptor beta chain comes out of a study of CD8+CD57+ T cells in acquired aplastic anemia. Study-level background: Isolated CD4+ and CD8+ cells, once sorted, yielded DNA averaging about 3.2 ug.

Template material for TCR beta VDJ and CDR3 profiling consisted of genomic DNA. TCRdb re-called the reads through MiXCR, storing one row per CDR3 protein. The table includes 160,000 or so distinct CDR3 sequences, less than 50% detected once. The CDR3 is made up of 13 amino acids. The germline V gene encodes CDR1 MGHDK and CDR2 SYGVNS. The V end lost 5 bases, the J end lost 7 bases, and 9 bases lay between the germline ends. All sequencing subjects had displayed CD8+CD57+ cell expansion on flow cytometry. The TCR comes from a human donor with aplastic anemia. The chain couples TRBV25-1 to TRBJ1-6; maybe TRBD1 (6 bases). Sequenced sample: sorted CD4+, CD8+, or CD8+CD57+ T cells (not recorded which) from PBMCs. The CDR3 is CASSLQGNSPLHF. DNA of the CDR3: TGTGCCAGCAGTTTACAGGGAAATTCACCCCTCCACTTT. Supplemented by reference TRBV25-1 and TRBJ1-6, the full variable domain reads EADIYQTPRYLVIGTGKKITLECSQTMGHDKMYWYQQDPGMELHLIHYSYGVNSTEKGDLSSESTVSRIRTEHFPLTLESARPSHTSQYLCASSLQGNSPLHFGNGTRLTVT.